A selection of T cell receptor beta chains follows, all from one sample in a study of T cells after yellow fever vaccination. TCRdb redid the calling of the 5' RACE reads with MiXCR, one entry per CDR3 protein. The repertoire has some 500,000 distinct CDR3 sequences, 13% of them found once; the top ten carry around 15%. The sample in question was PBMCs, obtained on the day of the yellow fever booster vaccination. The source of these receptors is a man between 25 and 39 years old who received the YFV17D yellow fever vaccine. The CDR3 runs from the conserved cysteine through the conserved F or W. D genes are given only for firm matches. Rows may omit the clone size; those that give it use once, few, many or a size class.

d_gene	abundance	j_gene	v_gene	CDR3nt	CDR3aa
TRBD2	-	TRBJ2-5	TRBV2	TGTGCCAGCAGTACCGGACTAGCGCCCTGGGCCCAGTACTTC	CASSTGLAPWAQYF
TRBD2	few	TRBJ2-1	TRBV28	TGTGCCAGCAGTCCTCGGGGTAGCGGGAGCCTTCTGAATGAGCAGTTCTTC	CASSPRGSGSLLNEQFF
-	-	TRBJ1-5	TRBV18	TGTGCCAGCTCACCCGCGCCCAATAGCAATCAGCCCCAGCATTTT	CASSPAPNSNQPQHF
TRBD1	-	TRBJ1-1	TRBV6-5	TGTGCCAGCAGTTACCGGACAGGCGCCCTGAACACTGAAGCTTTCTTT	CASSYRTGALNTEAFF
TRBD1	-	TRBJ2-1	TRBV20-1	TGCAGTGCTAGAGGCGGGGACAGGGGGGAGCATGAGCAGTTCTTC	CSARGGDRGEHEQFF
TRBD2	-	TRBJ2-7	TRBV12-3/TRBV12-4	TGTGCCAGCAGTCTGGGACTAGCGGGAACCCACGAGCAGTACTTC	CASSLGLAGTHEQYF
-	-	TRBJ1-5	TRBV12-3/TRBV12-4	TGTGCCAGCAGTTTCTATGATCAGCCCCAGCATTTT	CASSFYDQPQHF
-	few	TRBJ1-5	TRBV7-9	TGTGCCAGCAGCGACTCCAGGGGAGGGGGTGGGCCCCAGCATTTT	CASSDSRGGGGPQHF
TRBD1	-	TRBJ2-3	TRBV24-1	TGTGCCACCAGTCTCAGGACAGGGGATACGCAGTATTTT	CATSLRTGDTQYF
-	many	TRBJ2-3	TRBV20-1	TGCAGTGCTAGAGATCCCACGGGGCCAGATACGCAGTATTTT	CSARDPTGPDTQYF
-	-	TRBJ2-3	TRBV24-1	TGTGCCACCAGTGATGCCCACGGGACTCACGAGAGCACAGATACGCAGTATTTT	CATSDAHGTHESTDTQYF
-	few	TRBJ2-3	TRBV19	TGTGCCAGTAGTATTAGGCTGTTCACAGATACGCAGTATTTT	CASSIRLFTDTQYF
TRBD2	few	TRBJ2-1	TRBV12-3/TRBV12-4	TGTGCCAGCAGTTTAATCGGCGGGAGTAATGAGCAGTTCTTC	CASSLIGGSNEQFF
TRBD2	few	TRBJ2-1	TRBV6-1	TGTGCCACCCAGTCGGGACTAGCTTCCAATGAGCAGTTCTTC	CATQSGLASNEQFF
TRBD2	few	TRBJ2-7	TRBV19	TGTGCCAGTAGGACTAGCGGGAGGACCGAGCAGTACTTC	CASRTSGRTEQYF
-	-	TRBJ2-1	TRBV14	TGTGCCAGCAAGGCAGCAACGTACAATGAGCAGTTCTTC	CASKAATYNEQFF
-	few	TRBJ2-1	TRBV19	TGTGCCAGTAGTATCGCAATTTGGGGCTACAATGAGCAGTTCTTC	CASSIAIWGYNEQFF
TRBD2	-	TRBJ2-1	TRBV2	TGTGCCAGTTACCGAGCGGGATCAAACAATGAGCAGTTCTTC	CASYRAGSNNEQFF
-	few	TRBJ2-7	TRBV4-3	TGCGCCAGCAGCCAAGATGTCGGGATTCCCTTTTACGAGCAGTACTTC	CASSQDVGIPFYEQYF
TRBD2	few	TRBJ2-3	TRBV28	TGTGCCAGCACGGGACTAGCGGGAGAAGATACGCAGTATTTT	CASTGLAGEDTQYF
TRBD1	few	TRBJ1-1	TRBV30	TGTGCCTGGACCGATGGGGGGACAGGGGGAACTGAAGCTTTCTTT	CAWTDGGTGGTEAFF
TRBD1	-	TRBJ1-1	TRBV20-1	TGCAGTGCTCCTCTTGTAGGGGGCTTTACTGAAGCTTTCTTT	CSAPLVGGFTEAFF
TRBD1	few	TRBJ1-1	TRBV5-1	TGCGCCAGCAGGACCGGGACAGTGGGCACTGAAGCTTTCTTT	CASRTGTVGTEAFF
-	-	TRBJ2-7	TRBV12-3/TRBV12-4	TGTGCCAGCACCATGGGGGACCCAACCTACGAGCAGTACTTC	CASTMGDPTYEQYF